This T cell receptor beta chain was retrieved from a study of blood T cell repertoires in COVID-19. Study context: Acute and convalescent COVID-19 samples came from the United States, Italy and Spain. PBMCs, B-cell-depleted T cells, or T cells provided the cDNA or gDNA that made up the material.

The ends lost 5 bases at V and 6 bases at J; junction bases unmatched: 6. The CDR3 has 16 residues. Germline CDR1 is LNHDA and CDR2 is SQIVND (reference sequence). Original handling: Reference gene primer amplification yielded estimated nucleated cell counts. Clones were sequenced by immunoSEQ multiplex PCR, and TCRdb holds only the in-frame ones, with some missing. The V and J calls and clone size come from that table; D and trimming were worked out from the DNA. The sample records approximately 240,000 clones, roughly 88% being singletons. This sequence originates from a woman in her thirties or forties who had recovered from COVID-19. The chain has TRBV19 and TRBJ2-4; the match to TRBD2 covers 14 bases. What was sequenced was peripheral blood. The chain's CDR3 is CASSWGGTSGRNIQYF. CDR3 sequence (DNA): TGTGCCAGTAGTTGGGGGGGGACTAGCGGGAGAAACATTCAGTACTTC.